The sequence of this T cell receptor beta chain was determined in a study of blood T cell repertoires in COVID-19. For the study at large: Spain, Italy and the United States supplied samples that represented acute and convalescent COVID-19.

Only in-frame clones appear in the TCRdb table, and some are missing; sequencing was by immunoSEQ multiplex PCR. The sample consists of 120,000 or so clones, under 95% of them appearing once. The J segment lost 7 bases and the V segment lost 3 bases, leaving 7 bases of the junction unmatched. The CDR3 consists of 14 residues. Germline CDR1 is DFQATT and CDR2 is SNEGSKA (reference sequence). V and J are TRBV20-1 and TRBJ2-1; 9 nucleotides line up with TRBD2. The sequenced sample consisted of peripheral blood. The receptor comes from a man aged 50 or older with active COVID-19. CDR3: CSASRREGLNEQFF. CDR3 nucleotide sequence: TGCAGTGCTAGTCGGCGGGAGGGCCTTAATGAGCAGTTCTTC.